One and the same sample provided the 27 T cell receptor beta chains below, sequenced in a study of PD-L1 blockade in urothelial cancer. The method was immunoSEQ multiplex PCR; TCRdb's version includes in-frame clones alone and lacks a portion of them. Among some 30,000 clones listed, about 87% were seen once. The sample was PBMCs, taken around atezolizumab (anti-PD-L1) treatment. These TCRs come from a man aged 50-59 years with urothelial cancer.

The V and J genes are TRBV18 and TRBJ2-5; no clear D. The length of the CDR3 is 15 residues. Deletions cut 2 bases from V and 5 bases from J, with 15 bases between. Germline loops: CDR1 KGHSH, CDR2 LQKENI. This chain's CDR3 is CASSPVGISAETQYF. The CDR3 DNA reads as TGTGCCAGCTCACCAGTGGGTATCAGCGCGGAGACCCAGTACTTC.

This clone was seen only once. CDR3 loop: CSVVTGTSGGTDTQYF. The CDR3 DNA reads as TGCAGCGTGGTAACCGGGACTAGCGGGGGAACAGATACGCAGTATTTT. The V and J genes are TRBV29-1 and TRBJ2-3; TRBD2 aligns across 14 bases. Germline CDR1 reads SQVTM; CDR2 reads ANQGSEA. CDR3 length equals 16 residues. Trimming removed 6 bases from V and 3 bases from J; junction bases left unmatched: 8.

The chain joins TRBV27 to TRBJ1-1, with no clear D. The germline V and J ends were trimmed by 5 bases and 4 bases, with 11 bases remaining between them. Germline CDR1 and CDR2: MNHEY and SMNVEV (reference sequence). CDR3 size: 13 residues. CDR3 sequence (DNA): TGTGCCAGCAGTATATTCGAGGGCACTGAAGCTTTCTTT. This translates into CASSIFEGTEAFF.

This chain joins TRBV27 and TRBJ2-7, with TRBD2 matching 16 bases. Germline CDR1 reads MNHEY; CDR2 reads SMNVEV (reference sequence). The CDR3 consists of 15 residues. After removal of 5 bases from V and 9 bases from J, the junction contained 7 bases not matched to a gene. CDR3 protein: CASSPGTSGRDAQYF. The CDR3 DNA is TGTGCCAGCAGTCCCGGGACTAGCGGGAGGGATGCGCAGTACTTC.

This clone has just one count. The chain links TRBV6-5 to TRBJ1-2; 7 bases fit TRBD1. There are 15 residues in the CDR3. The junction had 5 bases not matched to a gene; V was cut back by 0 bases and J by 4 bases. Germline CDR1 is MNHEY and CDR2 is SVGAGI. The CDR3 DNA sequence: TGTGCCAGCAGTTACTCAGGGGGCTCGGTCTATGGCTACACCTTC. Protein product: CASSYSGGSVYGYTF.

The V gene is TRBV5-1, the J gene TRBJ1-4, with TRBD1 identical over 7 bases. Germline loops: CDR1 SGHRS, CDR2 YFSETQ. The junction had 6 bases not matched to a gene; V was cut back by 0 bases and J by 7 bases. The CDR3 is 15 amino acids. The CDR3 spells CASSLDGDSREKLFF. CDR3 coding DNA: TGCGCCAGCAGCTTGGACGGGGACAGCCGTGAAAAACTGTTTTTT.

The chain recombines TRBV15 with TRBJ1-2; unclear D gene. The ends were cut back, 5 bases at V and 3 bases at J, with 16 bases in the middle. The CDR3 spans 15 residues. Germline CDR1 reads LNHNV; CDR2 reads YYDKDF (reference sequence). The CDR3 DNA reads as TGTGCCACCAGCTCAAGCCCCAGCGGATACTATGGCTACACCTTC. Translation: CATSSSPSGYYGYTF.

This clone was seen once. The chain employs TRBV18 and TRBJ2-3; a possible D gene is TRBD1 (5 bases). Trimming pared 3 bases from V and 5 bases from J, leaving 9 bases between. CDR1 is KGHSH and CDR2 is LQKENI in the germline V gene. This CDR3 region has 13 residues. CDR3 in amino acids: CASSPPRVDTQYF. In DNA form, the CDR3 reads TGTGCCAGCTCACCTCCCAGGGTAGATACGCAGTATTTT.

The V gene is TRBV11-2, the J gene TRBJ2-7; 8 bases match TRBD2. The V gene's germline CDR1 is SGHAT and CDR2 FQNNGV. CDR3 length: 15 residues. Trimming at V came to 7 bases and at J to 0 bases, leaving 8 bases not matched to a gene. The CDR3 nucleotides are TGTGCCAGCAACACTTACAGCGGGAGCTCCTACGAGCAGTACTTC. It is translated as CASNTYSGSSYEQYF.

The chain carries TRBV6-1 and TRBJ2-7; 9 bases map to TRBD2. J lost 4 bases, V lost 5 bases, and 6 bases had no gene match. Per germline, CDR1 MNHNS and CDR2 SASEGT. This CDR3 contains 14 residues. The DNA for the CDR3 is TGTGCCAGCAGTCCGGCGGGGGGGCTGTACGAGCAGTACTTC. It yields the protein CASSPAGGLYEQYF.

The chain combines TRBV4-3 with TRBJ1-3; D is undetermined. V lost 2 bases, J lost 4 bases, and 9 bases lay in between. This CDR3 has 14 residues. Germline CDR1 is LGHNA and CDR2 is YSLEER. The CDR3 nucleotides read TGCGCCAGCAGCCAACCCAGTACAGGAAACACCATATATTTT. Encoded protein: CASSQPSTGNTIYF.

V and J are TRBV21-1 and TRBJ2-2; the table's D call, TRBD1, has no DNA check behind it. TRBV21-1 represents a pseudogene. This CDR3 has 20 residues. CDR3 DNA sequence: TGTGCCAGCAGCAAATATAGTCGTGACAGGGTGGTTCAGAACACCGGGGAGCTGTTTTTT. Translating it yields CASSKYSRDRVVQNTGELFF.

This clone was counted a single time. The chain links TRBV6-1 to TRBJ2-2, with 8 nucleotides matching TRBD1. The germline gives CDR1 MNHNS, CDR2 SASEGT. After removal of 5 bases from V and 4 bases from J, the junction contained 6 bases not matched to a gene. The CDR3 consists of 15 residues. The CDR3: CASSNRQGFTGELFF. CDR3 DNA sequence: TGTGCCAGCAGTAATCGACAGGGGTTCACCGGGGAGCTGTTTTTT.

This rearrangement joins TRBV19 to TRBJ2-1; 7 bases align to TRBD1. This CDR3 region has 16 residues. Germline V lookup: CDR1 LNHDA, CDR2 SQIVND (reference sequence). V shed 3 bases, J shed 4 bases, and the junction held 9 bases outside the gene matches. The CDR3 DNA follows: TGTGCCAGTAGTATGCCCCCCGGACAGGCATACAATGAGCAGTTCTTC. Its translation is CASSMPPGQAYNEQFF.

The chain uses TRBV2 and TRBJ2-3, with D possibly being TRBD1 (5 bases). The length of the CDR3 is 15 residues. Germline V gives CDR1 SNHLY, CDR2 FYNNEI. The V and J ends lost 9 bases and 0 bases respectively, with 16 bases between them. CDR3 sequence: CARTLQGTSTDTQYF. DNA for the CDR3: TGTGCCAGGACACTCCAGGGAACTAGCACAGATACGCAGTATTTT.

This sequence joins TRBV6-5 and TRBJ1-6; D is undetermined. V gave up 2 bases and J gave up 11 bases, with 10 bases separating them. The CDR3 loop spans 13 amino acids. Germline CDR1 and CDR2: MNHEY and SVGAGI. In nucleotides, the CDR3 is TGTGCCAGCAGTTACCGCCGGGGAGCACCCCTCCACTTT. Amino acid sequence: CASSYRRGAPLHF.

The rearrangement links TRBV5-1 to TRBJ2-1; D is perhaps TRBD2 (6 bases). From germline, CDR1 is SGHRS and CDR2 YFSETQ. The ends were cut back, 4 bases at V and 2 bases at J, with 10 bases in the middle. CDR3 length equals 14 residues. In nucleotides, the CDR3 is TGCGCCAGCAGCGGTAGCGGTACCTACAATGAGCAGTTCTTC. It encodes CASSGSGTYNEQFF.

The chain employs TRBV13 and TRBJ2-5; TRBD2 agrees at 12 bases. This CDR3 spans 16 amino acids. The V gene's germline CDR1 is PRHDT and CDR2 FYEKMQ (reference sequence). J lost 7 bases, V lost 1 base, and 7 bases had no gene match. The CDR3 coding sequence is TGTGCCAGCAGCTTAGAGGCTAGCGGGGGGGTGGTGACCCAGTACTTC. Translating it yields CASSLEASGGVVTQYF.

The chain couples TRBV27 to TRBJ2-5, with D unresolved. This CDR3 comprises 10 residues. Germline CDR1 reads MNHEY; CDR2 reads SMNVEV (reference sequence). Trimming removed 9 bases at V and 5 bases at J, with 7 bases between. The CDR3 nucleotides are TGTGCCAGTCCGGAGGAGACCCAGTACTTC. Amino acids: CASPEETQYF.

V and J are TRBV7-9 and TRBJ2-3, with TRBD1 identical over 8 bases. The CDR3 totals 16 residues. The germline V gene encodes CDR1 SEHNR and CDR2 FQNEAQ (reference sequence). The V gene end was trimmed by 3 bases and the J gene end by 3 bases; junction bases not matched to a gene: 8. The CDR3 loop is CASSFWTGIRTDTQYF. DNA for the CDR3: TGTGCCAGCAGCTTTTGGACAGGGATTCGGACAGATACGCAGTATTTT.

The chain joins TRBV21-1 to TRBJ2-7; TRBD1 reflects the table's D call only, with no check against the DNA. TRBV21-1 represents a pseudogene. The CDR3 runs 14 residues. The CDR3 DNA is TGTGCCAGCAGCAGACATGACAGGGTCCACGAGCAGTACTTC. It codes for CASSRHDRVHEQYF.

The chain employs TRBV27 and TRBJ2-7; weak D call: TRBD1 (6 bases). Germline CDR1 MNHEY, CDR2 SMNVEV (reference sequence). The germline V and J ends were trimmed by 5 bases and 3 bases, with 11 bases remaining between them. CDR3 length: 13 amino acids. The CDR3 DNA reads as TGTGCCAGCAGTCGTAAACAGGGCTACGAGCAGTACTTC. Translation: CASSRKQGYEQYF.

Note on this clone: Distinct nucleotide sequences in the sample also encode this CDR3. This rearrangement joins TRBV28 to TRBJ1-5, with 7 bases matching TRBD1. Germline V gene sequence: CDR1 MDHEN, CDR2 SYDVKM. V shed 9 bases, J shed 9 bases, and the junction held 14 bases outside the gene matches. This CDR3 has 14 amino acids. The DNA of the CDR3 is TGTGCCAGTAGTCACCAGGGGGGAGTCATGCCCCAGCATTTT. It encodes CASSHQGGVMPQHF.

This clone was picked up a small number of times. V is TRBV5-5 and J is TRBJ1-1, with 9 bases identical to TRBD1. The trim removed 4 bases at V and 1 base at J, leaving 8 bases unmatched. The CDR3 extends over 16 amino acids. Germline CDR1 reads SGHKS; CDR2 reads YYEKEE (reference sequence). The CDR3 DNA is TGTGCCAGCAGCCCCGGGACAGGGATTGCGAACACTGAAGCTTTCTTT. It codes for CASSPGTGIANTEAFF.

The rearrangement joins TRBV11-2 to TRBJ1-4; tentative D call: TRBD1 (5 bases). With 1 base removed from V and 3 bases from J, the gap between germline ends came to 12 bases. Germline V gene sequence: CDR1 SGHAT, CDR2 FQNNGV. The CDR3 is 16 residues long. The CDR3 loop reads CASSLAGIRSNEKLFF. The CDR3 coding sequence is TGTGCCAGCAGCTTAGCAGGGATTAGGTCTAATGAAAAACTGTTTTTT. Based on the CDR3 plus reference TRBV11-2 and TRBJ1-4, the full variable domain is EAGVAQSPRYKIIEKRQSVAFWCNPISGHATLYWYQQILGQGPKLLIQFQNNGVVDDSQLPKDRFSAERLKGVDSTLKIQPAKLEDSAVYLCASSLAGIRSNEKLFFGSGTQLSVL.

The chain recombines TRBV5-4 with TRBJ2-7; maybe TRBD1 (5 bases). Per germline, CDR1 SGHNT and CDR2 YYREEE (reference sequence). The CDR3 has 14 amino acids. The V gene lost 0 bases and the J gene lost 4 bases, with 11 bases spanning the gap. For the CDR3, the DNA is TGTGCCAGCAGCTTGGGGCAGGGTCGGTACGAGCAGTACTTC. It codes for CASSLGQGRYEQYF.

J is TRBJ2-4 and V is TRBV27; 11 bases line up with TRBD1. The germline V gene has CDR1 MNHEY and CDR2 SMNVEV (reference sequence). Trimming cost V 4 bases and J 3 bases; bases outside gene matches: 2. This CDR3 has 15 amino acids. CDR3 sequence (DNA): TGTGCCAGCAGTTCTGGGACAGGGGGCAAAAACATTCAGTACTTC. This encodes CASSSGTGGKNIQYF.